This T cell receptor (beta chain) comes out of a study of cytomegalovirus exposure and HLA in healthy donors. Overall study results and limits: HLA-A and HLA-B allele assignments for most subjects were reportedly predicted accurately using TCR beta sequences. A later analysis reported that several of the most significant clusters appeared to be linked to common viral pathogens, among them Epstein-Barr virus. The number of N-insertions in an Asian-associated ancestry cluster was reportedly below the approximately 700-donor mean in a later analysis.

PCR used 60 Vbeta primers and 13 Jbeta primers. Assay: immunoSEQ multiplex PCR; the TCRdb copy retains only in-frame clones and omits some. The table includes under 200,000 clones, 81% detected once. The CDR3 is made up of 14 amino acids. The germline gives CDR1 MNHNS, CDR2 SASEGT. V lost 9 bases, J lost 0 bases, and 15 bases lay in between. As to this clone: Its target is unknown.

The V and J genes are TRBV6-1 and TRBJ2-7; D is undetermined. Sequencing used PBMCs. This receptor was obtained from a man aged 50 to 60 in good health and CMV-seropositive. Here the CDR3 reads CASSPRVNSYEQYF. The CDR3 DNA reads as TGTGCCAGTAGCCCCCGGGTCAACTCCTACGAGCAGTACTTC.